This TCR beta chain was found in a study of molecular identifiers for immune sequencing clone quantification. Study-level results: Clones exceeding 20 RNA copies carried over 98% of effector molecules but under 1% of naive-cell molecules.

CDR1 is GTSNPN, CDR2 SVGIG, per germline (reference sequence). Trimming took 0 bases from V and 8 from J, leaving 8 bases between them. This CDR3 is built from 12 residues. Previously described methods with listed TCR primers produced the bulk TCR libraries. TCRdb re-derived calls from the PCR reads in MiXCR, one entry per CDR3 protein. The sample includes 460,000 or so distinct CDR3 sequences, about 25% seen only once; the top ten take around 0.79%. This clonotype has ten or more counts. Its matching antigen is unknown. The chain joins TRBV30 to TRBJ2-1; D may be TRBD2 (5 bases). The sequenced sample consisted of naive CD8+ T cells from blood, with Jurkat cell RNA spiked in. Subset here: FACS-sorted CD8+CD4-CCR7+CD45RA+ naive T cells. The receptor was isolated from a human donor in good health. Some libraries in this study had Jurkat cell RNA spiked in. As DNA, the CDR3 is TGTGCCTGGAGTGTTTGGCGGGATGAGCAGTTCTTC. Translated, it gives CAWSVWRDEQFF. The full variable domain, completed using reference TRBV30 and TRBJ2-1, is SQTIHQWPATLVQPVGSPLSLECTVEGTSNPNLYWYRQAAGRGLQLLFYSVGIGQISSEVPQNLSASRPQDRQFILSSKKLLLSDSGFYLCAWSVWRDEQFFGPGTRLTVL.